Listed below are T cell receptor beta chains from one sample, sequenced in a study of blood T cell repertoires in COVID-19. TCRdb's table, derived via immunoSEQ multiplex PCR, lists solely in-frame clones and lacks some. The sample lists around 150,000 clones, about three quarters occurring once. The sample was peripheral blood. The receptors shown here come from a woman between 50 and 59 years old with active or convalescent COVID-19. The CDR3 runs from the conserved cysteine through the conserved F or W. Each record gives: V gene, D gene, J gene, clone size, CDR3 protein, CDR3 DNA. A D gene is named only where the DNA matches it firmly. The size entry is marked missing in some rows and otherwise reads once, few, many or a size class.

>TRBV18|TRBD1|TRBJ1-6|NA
CASSLSSRDRNSPLHF
TGTGCCAGCTCCCTCTCGTCCCGGGACAGAAATTCACCCCTCCACTTT
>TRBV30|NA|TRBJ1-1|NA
CAWKRQYPNTEAFF
TGTGCCTGGAAAAGACAGTATCCGAACACTGAAGCTTTCTTT
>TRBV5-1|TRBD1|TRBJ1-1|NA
CASSSTGTGLTEAFF
TGCGCCAGCAGCTCAACAGGGACAGGGCTCACTGAAGCTTTCTTT
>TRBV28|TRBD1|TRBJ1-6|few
CASSSTGEPHSPLHF
TGTGCCAGCAGTTCAACAGGGGAACCCCATTCACCCCTCCACTTT
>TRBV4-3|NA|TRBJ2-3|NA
CASSQDISASGIPDTQYF
TGCGCCAGCAGCCAAGATATTAGCGCCTCGGGTATCCCAGATACGCAGTATTTT
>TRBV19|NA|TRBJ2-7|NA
CASSMVGQPTYEQYF
TGTGCCAGTAGTATGGTTGGGCAGCCAACCTACGAGCAGTACTTC
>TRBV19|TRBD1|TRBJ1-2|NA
CASSVGQGNGNYGYTF
TGTGCCAGTAGCGTGGGACAGGGGAATGGAAACTATGGCTACACCTTC
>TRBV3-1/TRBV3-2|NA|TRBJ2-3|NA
CASSPTGGRSTDTQYF
TGTGCCAGCAGCCCGACAGGTGGTCGAAGCACAGATACGCAGTATTTT
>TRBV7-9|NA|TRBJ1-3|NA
CASSLEGTLGNTIYF
TGTGCCAGCAGCTTAGAAGGGACACTTGGAAACACCATATATTTT
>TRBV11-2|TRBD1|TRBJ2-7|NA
CASSLTEDRGLEQYF
TGTGCCAGCAGCTTAACGGAAGACAGGGGACTCGAGCAGTACTTC
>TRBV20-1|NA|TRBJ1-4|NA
CSAAGQEKLFF
TGCAGTGCTGCAGGACAGGAAAAACTGTTTTTT
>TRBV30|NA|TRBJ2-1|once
CAWSRDISYNEQFF
TGTGCCTGGAGTCGGGACATCTCCTACAATGAGCAGTTCTTC
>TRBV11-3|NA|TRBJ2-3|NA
CASSLGGGTDTQYF
TGTGCCAGCAGCTTAGGGGGAGGCACAGATACGCAGTATTTT
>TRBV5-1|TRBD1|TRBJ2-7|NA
CASSPQGAGYEQYF
TGCGCCAGCAGCCCTCAGGGGGCAGGCTACGAGCAGTACTTC
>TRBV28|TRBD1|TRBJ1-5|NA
CASSQNTGGSNQPQHF
TGTGCCAGCAGTCAAAATACAGGGGGCAGCAATCAGCCCCAGCATTTT
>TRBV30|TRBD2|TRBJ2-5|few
CAWSVGTSGGRETQYF
TGTGCCTGGAGTGTAGGGACTAGCGGGGGGAGAGAGACCCAGTACTTC
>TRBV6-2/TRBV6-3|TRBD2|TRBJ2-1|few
CASSSRGSRTYNEQFF
TGTGCCAGCAGTTCGCGCGGGAGCAGGACCTACAATGAGCAGTTCTTC
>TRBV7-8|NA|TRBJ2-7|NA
CASSLARDKPYEQYF
TGTGCCAGCAGCTTAGCGCGAGATAAGCCCTACGAGCAGTACTTC
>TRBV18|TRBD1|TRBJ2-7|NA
CASSTGSTGGSYEQYF
TGTGCCAGCTCTACCGGGTCGACAGGGGGCTCCTACGAGCAGTACTTC
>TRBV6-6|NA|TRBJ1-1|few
CASASAGGEYTEAFF
TGTGCCAGCGCCTCTGCGGGGGGCGAGTACACTGAAGCTTTCTTT
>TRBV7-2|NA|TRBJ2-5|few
CASSFFGREETQYF
TGTGCCAGCAGCTTTTTCGGCAGGGAAGAGACCCAGTACTTC
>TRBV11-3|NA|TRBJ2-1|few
CASSFRAGSSYNEQFF
TGTGCCAGCAGCTTTCGGGCGGGGAGCTCCTACAATGAGCAGTTCTTC
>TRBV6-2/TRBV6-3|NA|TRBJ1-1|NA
CASSLTGNTEAFF
TGTGCCAGCAGTTTGACAGGGAACACTGAAGCTTTCTTT